Sequencing of this TCR beta chain was carried out in a study of blood T cell repertoires in COVID-19. The wider study: Samples representing acute and convalescent COVID-19 were sourced from the United States, Italy and Spain. T cells, B-cell-depleted T cells, or PBMCs supplied cDNA or gDNA.

In the original processing: By means of reference gene primer amplification, nucleated cell counts were estimated. Here immunoSEQ multiplex PCR was the method, and the copy in TCRdb shows in-frame clones only, minus some. The D gene and trimming were derived from the DNA, and the V and J assignments and clone size from that table. The sample consists of fewer than 100,000 clones, around 79% of them appearing once. Trimming removed 5 bases at V and 7 bases at J, with 9 bases between. The CDR3 extends over 11 amino acids. Germline V lookup: CDR1 KGHSH, CDR2 LQKENI. Sequences were obtained from peripheral blood. The J gene is TRBJ2-7, the V gene TRBV18; a possible D gene is TRBD2 (5 bases). This sequence was found in a human donor in a cohort sampled during active COVID-19. The CDR3 coding sequence is TGTGCCAGCTCATCTGAGGGAGAGCAGTACTTC. Translated: CASSSEGEQYF.